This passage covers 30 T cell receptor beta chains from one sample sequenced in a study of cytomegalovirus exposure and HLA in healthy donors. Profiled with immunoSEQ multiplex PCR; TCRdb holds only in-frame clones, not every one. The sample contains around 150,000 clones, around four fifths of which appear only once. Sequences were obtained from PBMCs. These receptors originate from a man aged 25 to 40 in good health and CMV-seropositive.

The CDR3 region is CSVGWQGKNIQYF. The CDR3 DNA is TGCAGCGTTGGATGGCAGGGTAAAAACATTCAGTACTTC. The J gene is TRBJ2-4, the V gene TRBV29-1; possible D gene TRBD1, 5 bases. CDR1 is SQVTM and CDR2 is ANQGSEA in the germline V gene. This CDR3 comprises 13 residues. V was trimmed by 4 bases and J by 4 bases, leaving 11 bases between them.

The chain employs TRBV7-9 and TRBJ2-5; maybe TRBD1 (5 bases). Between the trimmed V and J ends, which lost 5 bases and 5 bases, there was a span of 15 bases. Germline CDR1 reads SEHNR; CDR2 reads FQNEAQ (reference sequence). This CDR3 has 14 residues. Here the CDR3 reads CASSPGFGGETQYF. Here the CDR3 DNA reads TGTGCCAGCAGCCCAGGGTTTGGCGGCGAGACCCAGTACTTC.

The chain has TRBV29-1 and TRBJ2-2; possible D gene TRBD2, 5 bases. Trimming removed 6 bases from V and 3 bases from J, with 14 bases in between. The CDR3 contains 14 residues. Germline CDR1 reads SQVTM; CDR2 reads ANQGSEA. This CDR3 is CSVARDRDTGELFF. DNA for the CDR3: TGCAGCGTGGCGAGGGATCGGGACACCGGGGAGCTGTTTTTT.

The CDR3, as DNA: TGTGCCAGCAGTTCCGCTACAGGGCGAACTGAAGCTTTCTTT. Encoded protein: CASSSATGRTEAFF. The chain employs TRBV7-2 and TRBJ1-1, with D possibly TRBD1 on 6 matching bases. Trimming took off 6 bases at V and 5 bases at J, with 16 bases between the two ends. This CDR3 is 14 amino acids long. Germline assignment: CDR1 SGHTA and CDR2 FQGNSA. Based on the CDR3 plus reference TRBV7-2 and TRBJ1-1, the full variable domain is GAGVSQSPSNKVTEKGKDVELRCDPISGHTALYWYRQSLGQGLEFLIYFQGNSAPDKSGLPSDRFSAERTGGSVSTLTIQRTQQEDSAVYLCASSSATGRTEAFFGQGTRLTVV.

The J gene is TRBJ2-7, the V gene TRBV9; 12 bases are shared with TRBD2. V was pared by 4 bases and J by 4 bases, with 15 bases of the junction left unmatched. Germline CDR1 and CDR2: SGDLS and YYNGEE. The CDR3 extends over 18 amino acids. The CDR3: CASSPRPPTSGGRYEQYF. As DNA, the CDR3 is TGTGCCAGCAGCCCGAGGCCCCCTACTAGCGGGGGGCGGTACGAGCAGTACTTC.

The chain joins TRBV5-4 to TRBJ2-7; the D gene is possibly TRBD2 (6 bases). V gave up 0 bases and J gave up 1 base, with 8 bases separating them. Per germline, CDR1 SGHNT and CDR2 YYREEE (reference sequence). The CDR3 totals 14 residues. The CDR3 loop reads CASSLGLESYEQYF. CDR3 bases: TGTGCCAGCAGCTTGGGACTAGAGTCCTACGAGCAGTACTTC.

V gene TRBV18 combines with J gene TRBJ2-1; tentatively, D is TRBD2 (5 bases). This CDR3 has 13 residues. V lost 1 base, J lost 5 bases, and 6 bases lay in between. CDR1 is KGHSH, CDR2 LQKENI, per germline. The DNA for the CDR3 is TGTGCCAGCTCACCACTAGCGAACAATGAGCAGTTCTTC. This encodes CASSPLANNEQFF.

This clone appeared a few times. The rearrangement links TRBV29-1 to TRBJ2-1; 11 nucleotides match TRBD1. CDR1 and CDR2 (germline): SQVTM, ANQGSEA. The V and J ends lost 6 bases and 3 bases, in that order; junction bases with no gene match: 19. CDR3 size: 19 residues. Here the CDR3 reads CSVEAGQGAGGGGYNEQFF. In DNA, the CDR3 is TGCAGCGTGGAGGCCGGACAGGGGGCGGGCGGGGGCGGCTACAATGAGCAGTTCTTC.

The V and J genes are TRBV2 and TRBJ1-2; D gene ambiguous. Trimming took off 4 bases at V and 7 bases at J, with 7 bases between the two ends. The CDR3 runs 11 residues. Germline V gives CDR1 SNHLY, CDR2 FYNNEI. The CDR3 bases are TGTGCCAGCAGTGCGGAGGTTGGCTACACCTTC. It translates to CASSAEVGYTF.

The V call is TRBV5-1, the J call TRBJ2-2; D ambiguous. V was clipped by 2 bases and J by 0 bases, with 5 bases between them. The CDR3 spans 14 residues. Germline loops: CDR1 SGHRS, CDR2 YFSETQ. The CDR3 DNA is TGCGCCAGCAGCTTAGTAGCGAACACCGGGGAGCTGTTTTTT. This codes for CASSLVANTGELFF.

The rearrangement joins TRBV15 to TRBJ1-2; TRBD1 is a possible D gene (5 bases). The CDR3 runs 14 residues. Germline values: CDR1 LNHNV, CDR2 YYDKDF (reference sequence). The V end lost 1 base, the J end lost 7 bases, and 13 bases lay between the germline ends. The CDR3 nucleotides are TGTGCCACCAGCAGAGTTGGAGGGAGGGGTGGCTACACCTTC. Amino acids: CATSRVGGRGGYTF.

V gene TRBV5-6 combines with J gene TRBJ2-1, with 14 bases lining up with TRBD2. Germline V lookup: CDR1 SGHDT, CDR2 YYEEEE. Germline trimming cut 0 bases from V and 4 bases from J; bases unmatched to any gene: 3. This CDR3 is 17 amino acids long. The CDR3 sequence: CASSLGTSGGRYNEQFF. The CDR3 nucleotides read TGTGCCAGCAGCTTGGGGACTAGCGGGGGGAGGTACAATGAGCAGTTCTTC.

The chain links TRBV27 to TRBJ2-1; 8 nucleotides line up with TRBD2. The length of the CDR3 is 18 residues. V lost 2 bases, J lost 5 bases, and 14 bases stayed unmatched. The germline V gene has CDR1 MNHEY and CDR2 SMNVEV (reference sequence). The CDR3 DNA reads TGTGCCAGCAGTTTACAGTTTTGGGGGACTAGGGGCAACAATGAGCAGTTCTTC. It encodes CASSLQFWGTRGNNEQFF.

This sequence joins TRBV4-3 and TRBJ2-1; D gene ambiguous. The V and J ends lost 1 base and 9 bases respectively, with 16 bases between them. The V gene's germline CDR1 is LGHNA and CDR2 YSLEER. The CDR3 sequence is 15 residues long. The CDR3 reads CASSQGVAASGEQFF. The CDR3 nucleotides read TGCGCCAGCAGCCAAGGGGTAGCAGCCTCGGGTGAGCAGTTCTTC.

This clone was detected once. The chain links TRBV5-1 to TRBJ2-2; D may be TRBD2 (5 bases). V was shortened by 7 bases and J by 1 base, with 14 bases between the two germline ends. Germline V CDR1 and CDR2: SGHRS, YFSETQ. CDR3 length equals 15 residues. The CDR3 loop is CASHGDAGNTGELFF. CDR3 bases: TGCGCCAGCCACGGTGACGCGGGGAACACCGGGGAGCTGTTTTTT. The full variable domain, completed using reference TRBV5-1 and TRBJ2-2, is KAGVTQTPRYLIKTRGQQVTLSCSPISGHRSVSWYQQTPGQGLQFLFEYFSETQRNKGNFPGRFSGRQFSNSRSEMNVSTLELGDSALYLCASHGDAGNTGELFFGEGSRLTVL.

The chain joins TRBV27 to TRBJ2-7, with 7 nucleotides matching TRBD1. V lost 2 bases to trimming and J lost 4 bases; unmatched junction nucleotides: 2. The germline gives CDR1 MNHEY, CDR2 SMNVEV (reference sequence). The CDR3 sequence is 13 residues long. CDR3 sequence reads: CASSLNRGYEQYF. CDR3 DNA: TGTGCCAGCAGTTTAAACAGGGGATACGAGCAGTACTTC.

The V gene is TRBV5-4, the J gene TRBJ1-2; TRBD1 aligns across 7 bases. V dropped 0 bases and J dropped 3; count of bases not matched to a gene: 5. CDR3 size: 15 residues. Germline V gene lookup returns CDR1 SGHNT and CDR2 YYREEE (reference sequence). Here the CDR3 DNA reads TGTGCCAGCAGCTTGGCGGGACAGAGCTACTATGGCTACACCTTC. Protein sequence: CASSLAGQSYYGYTF.

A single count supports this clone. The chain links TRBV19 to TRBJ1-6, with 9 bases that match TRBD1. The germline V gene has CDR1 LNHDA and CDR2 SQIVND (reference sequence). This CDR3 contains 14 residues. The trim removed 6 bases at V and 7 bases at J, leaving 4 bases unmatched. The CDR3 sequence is CASSQGQGNSPLHF. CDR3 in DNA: TGTGCCAGTAGCCAGGGACAGGGAAATTCACCCCTCCACTTT.

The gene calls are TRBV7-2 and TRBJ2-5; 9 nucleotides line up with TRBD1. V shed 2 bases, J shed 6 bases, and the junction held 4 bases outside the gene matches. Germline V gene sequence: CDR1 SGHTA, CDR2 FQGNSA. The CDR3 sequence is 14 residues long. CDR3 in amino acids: CASSLPGQGKTQYF. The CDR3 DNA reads TGTGCCAGCAGCTTACCGGGACAGGGCAAGACCCAGTACTTC.

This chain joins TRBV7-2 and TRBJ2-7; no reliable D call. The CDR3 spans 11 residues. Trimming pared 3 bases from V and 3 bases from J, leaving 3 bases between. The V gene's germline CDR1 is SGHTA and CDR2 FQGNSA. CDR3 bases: TGTGCCAGCAGCTTCAACTACGAGCAGTACTTC. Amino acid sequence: CASSFNYEQYF.

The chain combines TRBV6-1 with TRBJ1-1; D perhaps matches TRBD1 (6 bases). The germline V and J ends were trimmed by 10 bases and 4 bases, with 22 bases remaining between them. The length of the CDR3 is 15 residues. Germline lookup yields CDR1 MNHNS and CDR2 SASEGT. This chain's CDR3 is CATPGSETRGTEAFF. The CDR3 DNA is TGTGCCACCCCTGGCTCGGAGACCAGGGGCACTGAAGCTTTCTTT.

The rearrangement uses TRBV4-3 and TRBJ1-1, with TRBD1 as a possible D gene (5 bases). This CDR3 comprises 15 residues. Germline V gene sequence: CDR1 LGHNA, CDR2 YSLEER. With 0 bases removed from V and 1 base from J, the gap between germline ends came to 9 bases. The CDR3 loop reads CASSQDVGANTEAFF. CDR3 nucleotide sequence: TGCGCCAGCAGCCAAGATGTAGGGGCGAACACTGAAGCTTTCTTT.

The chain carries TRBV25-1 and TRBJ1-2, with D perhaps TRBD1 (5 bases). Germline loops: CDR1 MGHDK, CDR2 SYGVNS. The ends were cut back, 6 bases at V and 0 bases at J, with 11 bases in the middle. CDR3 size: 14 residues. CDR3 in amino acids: CASSVLQANYGYTF. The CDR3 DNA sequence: TGTGCCAGCAGCGTCCTACAGGCTAACTATGGCTACACCTTC.

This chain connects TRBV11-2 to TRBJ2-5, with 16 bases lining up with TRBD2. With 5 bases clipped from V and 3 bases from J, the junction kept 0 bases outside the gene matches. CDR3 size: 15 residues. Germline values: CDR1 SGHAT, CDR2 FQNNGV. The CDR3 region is CASSGTSGGEETQYF. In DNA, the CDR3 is TGTGCCAGCAGCGGGACTAGCGGGGGGGAAGAGACCCAGTACTTC. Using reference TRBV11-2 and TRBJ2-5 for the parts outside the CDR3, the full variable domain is EAGVAQSPRYKIIEKRQSVAFWCNPISGHATLYWYQQILGQGPKLLIQFQNNGVVDDSQLPKDRFSAERLKGVDSTLKIQPAKLEDSAVYLCASSGTSGGEETQYFGPGTRLLVL.

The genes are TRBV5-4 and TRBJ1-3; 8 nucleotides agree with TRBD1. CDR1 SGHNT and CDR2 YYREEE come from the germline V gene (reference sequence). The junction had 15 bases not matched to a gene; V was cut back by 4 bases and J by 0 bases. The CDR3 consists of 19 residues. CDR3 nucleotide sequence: TGTGCCAGCAGCGGGCCGGCGCAGGGGGCCCTAAGCTCTGGAAACACCATATATTTT. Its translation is CASSGPAQGALSSGNTIYF. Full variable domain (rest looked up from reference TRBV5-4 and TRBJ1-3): ETGVTQSPTHLIKTRGQQVTLRCSSQSGHNTVSWYQQALGQGPQFIFQYYREEENGRGNFPPRFSGLQFPNYSSELNVNALELDDSALYLCASSGPAQGALSSGNTIYFGEGSWLTVV.

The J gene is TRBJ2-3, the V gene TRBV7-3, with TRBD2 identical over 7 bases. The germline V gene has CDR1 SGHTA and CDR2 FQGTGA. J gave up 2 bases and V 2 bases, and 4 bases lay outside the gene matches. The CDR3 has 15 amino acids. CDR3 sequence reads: CASSLLAGPTDTQYF. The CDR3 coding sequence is TGTGCCAGCAGCTTATTAGCGGGCCCCACAGATACGCAGTATTTT.

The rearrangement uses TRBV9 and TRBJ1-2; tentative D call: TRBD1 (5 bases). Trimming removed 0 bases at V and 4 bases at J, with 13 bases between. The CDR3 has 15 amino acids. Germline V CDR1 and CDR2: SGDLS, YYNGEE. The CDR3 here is CASSVDSAGGYGYTF. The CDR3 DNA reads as TGTGCCAGCAGCGTAGATTCCGCCGGGGGCTATGGCTACACCTTC.

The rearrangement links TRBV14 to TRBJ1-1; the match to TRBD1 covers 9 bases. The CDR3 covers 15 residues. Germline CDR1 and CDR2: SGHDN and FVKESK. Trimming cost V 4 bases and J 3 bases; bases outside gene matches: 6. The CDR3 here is CASSRLTGGDTEAFF. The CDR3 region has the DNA TGTGCCAGCAGCCGACTGACAGGGGGGGACACTGAAGCTTTCTTT.

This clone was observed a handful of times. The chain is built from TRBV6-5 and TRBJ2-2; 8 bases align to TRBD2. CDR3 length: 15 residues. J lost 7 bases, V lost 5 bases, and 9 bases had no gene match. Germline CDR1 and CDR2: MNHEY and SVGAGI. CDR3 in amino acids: CASSTGTSHVGELFF. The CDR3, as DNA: TGTGCCAGCAGTACCGGGACTAGTCACGTCGGGGAGCTGTTTTTT.

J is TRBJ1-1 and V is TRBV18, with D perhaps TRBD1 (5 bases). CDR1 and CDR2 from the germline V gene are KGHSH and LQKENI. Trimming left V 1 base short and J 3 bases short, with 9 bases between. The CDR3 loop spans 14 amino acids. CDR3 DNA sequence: TGTGCCAGCTCACCACGGGGCCTCTACACTGAAGCTTTCTTT. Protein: CASSPRGLYTEAFF.